This TCR beta chain appears in the sequencing data of a study of OX40 agonist ivuxolimab in advanced cancers. About the investigation overall: Ivuxolimab, which targeted the costimulatory receptor OX40 (CD134), was an agonistic, fully human IgG2 monoclonal antibody. Peripheral TCRbeta sequencing was intended to test whether TCR sequence diversity was altered and clonal T-cell expansion was caused by ivuxolimab. Intravenous ivuxolimab was administered to patients every 2 weeks at six dose levels: 0.01, 0.1, 0.3, 1.5, 3 and 10 mg/kg. The monotherapy dose-escalation portion (N ≈ 52 patients) of the phase I ivuxolimab trial is reported in the paper. Of the approximately 50 patients in dose escalation, 19 had hepatocellular carcinoma, approximately 15 had melanoma, 9 had renal cell carcinoma and 9 had head and neck cancer. Partial responses were achieved by three dose-escalation patients, of whom one had hepatocellular carcinoma and two had cutaneous melanoma. Prior anti-PD-1, anti-PD-L1 or anti-CTLA-4 therapy was permitted, and checkpoint inhibitors had been received by roughly 42% of dose-escalation patients. The dose-escalation cohort was about 87% male with a mean age of approximately 59 years, ranging from about 23 to 85. The paper's findings and limits, for the study overall: Low levels of normalized T-cell clonal expansion were also seen in some nonresponding patients. Antigen specificity was not determined for the clonally expanded peripheral T cells. At doses of 0.1 to 3.0 mg/kg, clonal expansion of both CD4+ and CD8+ T cells in blood was seen between baseline and week 6. In the 0.1-3.0 mg/kg groups, partial responders were among the patients with the lowest normalized peripheral clonal expansion, particularly in CD8+ T cells. On average, CD8+ T cells showed more expanded clones than CD4+ T cells after ivuxolimab.

With respect to this clone: Its target antigen remains unknown. Base qualities are not provided; no much larger clone lies one nucleotide away.

To sequence the TCRbeta CDR3 region, genomic DNA was isolated from the sorted cells. TCRbeta CDR3 regions were sequenced using the immunoSEQ Assay. Here the immuneACCESS table is served through TCRdb, limited to in-frame sequences with V and J called. Missing clones are a known gap in these copies; in checked studies unresolved V genes cover under half, and the rest lacks a known reason. For this sample there are about 100,000 clones; under 95% appear just once. The ten largest clones represent approximately 0.63% of the sample. The cysteine opens and the phenylalanine closes a CDR3 of 10 amino acids. The entry retains the CDR3 DNA only, 30 bases that are in frame from base 1. The CDR1 and CDR2 encoded by the germline V gene (reference sequence) are GTSNPN and SVGIG. Trimming removed 2 bases from V and 6 bases from J, leaving 4 bases between the germline ends. The trial excluded patients who had a history of autoimmune disease or were on systemic immunosuppression. Peripheral blood for TCR sequencing was drawn from every dose cohort at baseline, at cycle 4 day 1 and at cycle 7 day 1. Samples came from an open-label, multicenter, first-in-human phase I dose-escalation trial of ivuxolimab. The trial enrolled adults with locally advanced or metastatic head and neck squamous cell, hepatocellular, melanoma or renal cell carcinoma. Before TCR sequencing, CD4+ T cells and CD8+ T cells from peripheral blood were sorted into separate populations.

The chain joins TRBV30 to TRBJ2-5; the D gene lacks a confident call. Sequencing used CD4+ or CD8+ T cells sorted from blood, obtained in a trial of the OX40 agonist ivuxolimab. The sequence was obtained from an adult with an advanced solid tumor such as melanoma, head and neck, liver or kidney cancer. The CDR3 protein is CAWSTKTQYF. The DNA sequence is as follows: TGTGCCTGGAGTACGAAGACCCAGTACTTC.